This T cell receptor (beta chain) was sequenced for a study of regulatory T cells in long-lasting Graves disease (TCRdb year 2021). The study in broad terms: Patients with newly diagnosed Graves' disease had been on antithyroid drugs for under 3 months. Peripheral blood TCR sequencing and RNA sequencing compared persistent Graves' disease patients with newly diagnosed Graves' disease patients. A total of around 33 samples were covered by TCR sequencing, comprising 13 persistent and around 20 newly diagnosed Graves' disease patients. The study took place in China and was registered as a clinical trial. Findings and caveats that apply to the study as a whole: Peripheral blood alone was examined, since thyroid tissue, which constituted the primary lesion, could not be accessed. Sequencing and analysis were restricted to the TCR beta chain. Compared with newly diagnosed patients, patients with persistent Graves' disease had lower TCR Shannon entropy and fewer highly expanded clones, which suggests clonal expansion. Persistent patients shared more public clonotypes among themselves (roughly 2,700) than newly diagnosed patients did (roughly 910). The authors noted that the small sample size was a limitation that may lower accuracy. TRBV28, TRBJ1-2 and TRBJ2-5 were preferentially used in persistent disease, while TRBV20-1 and TRBJ2-1 were favored in newly diagnosed disease.

The sample's time point label, in plain terms: newly diagnosed GD, antithyroid drugs for less than 3 months. RNA was extracted from PBMCs in TRIzol for both TCR sequencing and RNA sequencing. The diagnosis of Graves' disease was made according to American Thyroid Association guidelines. The patients came from an endocrinology department in Xi'an, China. Each patient gave 9 to 10 milliliters of peripheral blood, collected in an EDTA anticoagulant tube. PBMCs were isolated by Ficoll Paque Plus density gradient separation without further T cell sorting. An Agilent 2100 Bioanalyzer and agarose gel were used to assess RNA quality, and a NanoDrop 2000 was used to measure RNA concentration. The method was multiplex PCR. Sequencer: Illumina HiSeq 4000. To build TCR beta libraries, CDR3 regions were amplified by Arm-PCR using iRepertoire HTBI primers. PCR products were gel purified before sequencing. For the original study's pipeline: Across samples, about 64 TRBV and over 11 TRBJ segments were identified and used for gene usage analysis of CDR3 amino acid clonotypes. COPE and FqMerger were used to merge filtered high-quality paired reads into contigs. BLAST was used to align contigs to IMGT TRBV, TRBD and TRBJ reference genes, and CDR3 was defined according to IMGT. Any clonotype with a frequency above 0.1% was classified as a highly expanded clone. Shannon entropy served as the measure of repertoire diversity, while the Gini coefficient captured V-J evenness. Public clonotypes were defined as clonotypes shared by more than one individual. TCRdb's own reprocessing of the public reads used fastp at Q25 and MiXCR and kept productive beta chains. CDR3 protein duplicates are merged, each entry listing the most common genes and DNA. TCRdb's processing, not the authors', yielded these V and J calls. This sample gives roughly 560,000 distinct CDR3 sequences in total; around 12% of them show up just once. The top ten hold 8% to 10% of the sample.

This clonotype was found many times. The antigen it binds to is not known. One base away there is no much larger clone; base qualities are not given. From V the trimming removes 6 bases and from J it removes 0 bases, while the gene matches leave 11 bases of the junction unaccounted for. From its cysteine to its phenylalanine, the CDR3 spans 16 amino acids. Left in the record is the CDR3 DNA by itself, 48 bases read in frame from the first base. The germline V gene specifies MNHNS as CDR1 and SASEGT as CDR2. This same sample was also taken into another study, of T cells in Graves' hyperthyroidism and ophthalmopathy. That second publication adds: Graves' hyperthyroidism was defined as stable when no progression to ophthalmopathy occurred over 18 months of follow-up. Hyperthyroidism patients were newly diagnosed, had a disease duration of under 2 months, and were aged 18 to 65 years. Patients with uncontrolled infections, other autoimmune diseases, pregnancy or lactation were excluded. Diagnoses were established on the basis of clinical symptoms, serum thyroxine and TRAb, thyroid ultrasound, and orbital computed tomography. For the first round of RT-PCR on the TCR CDR3, the HTBI primer set was used together with the Qiagen OneStep RT-PCR kit. Most expanded thyroid clonotypes (frequency above 0.001) were also detected in blood, suggesting blood repertoires may reflect thyroid immune responses. A model built on a 13 V-J signature distinguished ophthalmopathy from stable hyperthyroidism, reaching around 90% sensitivity and approximately 83% specificity in cross-validation and 80%/75% in testing. During validation, the model predicted progression to ophthalmopathy a median of around 7 months ahead of onset, with roughly 65% sensitivity and 72.22% specificity. To identify TCR V-J signatures that set the groups apart, the researchers used a discovery cohort of about a hundred patients, made up of roughly 40 with Graves' ophthalmopathy and 55 to 65 with stable Graves' hyperthyroidism. Whether ophthalmopathy could be predicted prospectively was tested in an independent validation cohort made up of about 20 hyperthyroidism patients plus 17 patients who later progressed to ophthalmopathy. The 100 discovery patients were divided at random into training and test sets in a 7:3 ratio. The study also compared thyroid tissue and blood T-cell repertoires from roughly six Graves' hyperthyroidism patients. After blood sampling, hyperthyroidism patients were treated with methimazole at a starting dose of 30 mg daily, and ophthalmopathy patients were treated with high-dose intravenous methylprednisolone. The libraries were constructed in a second round of multiplex PCR and then size-selected and purified. The libraries were sequenced on an Illumina HiSeq2000 using paired-end 100 bp reads. Raw data were processed with SOAPnuke, discarding reads with adapters, uncalled bases, mean Phred below 15, or no exact constant-primer or identifier match. High-quality paired reads were merged using COPE v1.2.5, and each unique nucleotide sequence was defined as a clonotype. MiTCR v1.1 was used to align clonotypes to the IMGT TRBV, TRBD and TRBJ reference segments. The analysis was restricted to V-J combinations with a frequency above 0.0001, which together covered about 99% of the repertoires. The TCS score was defined as the ratio of F50 (clonal expansion) to E x V (chaos), calculated using BLOSUM62-based TCRdist between CDR3 peptides within each V-J. Welch's t-statistics and random forest reduced just over 500 V-J features to around 14, which were used in a naive Bayes classifier (R e1071). Sample size was not statistically predetermined, and investigators were not blinded to group allocation. TCR Vbeta CDR3 sequencing of 130 to 150 peripheral blood samples (more than 40 ophthalmopathy, around 80 hyperthyroidism and roughly 17 progressor patients) is reported in the paper.

The rearranged segments are TRBV6-1 and TRBJ2-7; 7 bases in the junction line up with TRBD1. The specimen was peripheral blood mononuclear cells (PBMCs), collected at new diagnosis, from a patient treated with antithyroid drugs. This clonotype was obtained from a woman in her thirties with Graves disease. Donor details come from another sample of the same person, matched by shared clones. The sequenced DNA: TGTGCCAGCAGACTATACACGACAGGGACCTCCTACGAGCAGTACTTC. Translation gives CASRLYTTGTSYEQYF.